This TCR beta chain is drawn from a study of T cells in Graves' hyperthyroidism and ophthalmopathy. Patients were excluded for uncontrolled infection, other autoimmune disease, pregnancy or lactation. Extraction of PBMCs used roughly 10 ml of fresh peripheral blood. RNA transcripts yielded amplified TCR beta CDR3 regions. TCR CDR3 underwent first-round RT-PCR with the HTBI primer set. MiXCR, run by TCRdb on the multiplex PCR reads, gives a single entry per CDR3 protein. Among approximately 640,000 distinct CDR3 sequences listed, roughly 17% were seen once. This CDR3 is built from 17 residues. Per the germline V gene, CDR1 is LNHDA and CDR2 is SQIVND (reference sequence). Trimming at V came to 4 bases and at J to 6 bases, leaving 11 bases not matched to a gene.

This receptor was identified in a middle-aged man with Graves' hyperthyroidism. Sequencing was performed on blood. The J gene is TRBJ2-2, the V gene TRBV19; TRBD2 agrees at 10 bases. The CDR3 region has the DNA TGTGCCAGTAGTAGCACTAGCGGGAAGACGACCGCCGGGGAGCTGTTTTTT. It encodes CASSSTSGKTTAGELFF.